These 6 T cell receptor beta chains share one sample of origin, sequenced in a study of blood T cell repertoires in COVID-19. Profiled with immunoSEQ multiplex PCR; TCRdb holds only in-frame clones, not every one. The repertoire has about 240,000 clones, roughly 79% of them found once; the top ten carry 6% to 8%. Material: peripheral blood. All receptors come from an elderly woman with COVID-19, enrolled during active disease.

This clone was counted a single time. The chain links TRBV5-1 to TRBJ2-2, with 12 bases aligning to TRBD2. J was trimmed by 1 base and V by 4 bases; bases with no gene match: 2. The CDR3 consists of 16 residues. In germline, CDR1 is SGHRS, CDR2 YFSETQ. CDR3 coding DNA: TGCGCCAGCAGCCGGGGACTAGCGGGGAACACCGGGGAGCTGTTTTTT. It translates to CASSRGLAGNTGELFF.

V and J are TRBV18 and TRBJ2-2; 7 positions agree with TRBD2. Germline V CDR1 and CDR2: KGHSH, LQKENI. The CDR3 is 15 amino acids. J gave up 1 base and V 3 bases, and 2 bases lay outside the gene matches. CDR3 protein: CASSPTSLNTGELFF. CDR3 DNA sequence: TGTGCCAGCTCACCGACTAGCCTGAACACCGGGGAGCTGTTTTTT.

V and J are TRBV7-3 and TRBJ2-2, with D uncertain. The germline V gene encodes CDR1 SGHTA and CDR2 FQGTGA. V lost 3 bases and J lost 6, with 8 bases in between. There are 13 residues in the CDR3. Written as DNA, the CDR3 is TGTGCCAGCAGCTTCACTTCCCCCGGGGAGCTGTTTTTT. It specifies CASSFTSPGELFF.

About this clone itself: This sample also contains other DNA sequences that code for the same CDR3. CDR3: CASSQVRGAEAFF. Written as DNA, the CDR3 is TGTGCCAGCAGCCAAGTCCGGGGGGCTGAAGCTTTCTTT. V gene TRBV3-1 (or the pseudogene TRBV3-2) combines with J gene TRBJ1-1; a possible D gene is TRBD1 (5 bases). Germline V gene lookup returns CDR1 LGHDT and CDR2 YNNKEL (reference sequence). Trimming cost V 1 base and J 6 bases, with 9 bases left between them. The CDR3 is made up of 13 amino acids.

The count of this clone is one. The genes are TRBV5-1 and TRBJ1-1, with D maybe TRBD1 (6 bases). Per the germline V gene, CDR1 is SGHRS and CDR2 is YFSETQ. Trimming shortened V by 0 bases and J by 3 bases, and 15 bases separated the two germline ends. The CDR3 totals 16 residues. The DNA for the CDR3 is TGCGCCAGCAGCTTGGCCGACAGGTCCCTCCACACTGAAGCTTTCTTT. Residues: CASSLADRSLHTEAFF.

The chain recombines TRBV13 with TRBJ2-5, with D possibly being TRBD2 (6 bases). Germline CDR1 is PRHDT and CDR2 is FYEKMQ (reference sequence). The V and J ends lost 5 bases and 2 bases respectively, with 18 bases between them. The CDR3 spans 16 residues. The CDR3 region is CASSRWTTRRQETQYF. The CDR3 DNA reads as TGTGCCAGCAGCCGCTGGACTACCCGTCGGCAAGAGACCCAGTACTTC.